Each of the 5 T cell receptor beta chains below was sequenced from the same sample in a study of identical twins. MiXCR, applied by TCRdb to the 5' RACE reads, yields one record per CDR3 protein. The table shows some 1,600,000 distinct CDR3 sequences, with about 32% occurring only once. The sequencing input was cord blood. The receptors shown here come from a newborn girl in good health.

As to this clonotype: A much larger clonotype is one base distant, so this may be a read error. The CDR3 coding sequence is TGCAGTACGGATCAAGGGACTAGCATAGATCCAGCTATCACAGATACGCAGTATTTT. Its translation is CSTDQGTSIDPAITDTQYF. The chain is built from TRBV20-1 and TRBJ2-3; TRBD2 matches 9 bases. Germline V CDR1 and CDR2: DFQATT, SNEGSKA (reference sequence). V was clipped by 8 bases and J by 2 bases; unmatched bases: 23. This CDR3 has 19 amino acids.

For the CDR3, the DNA is TGCAGTGCTAGAGAAAGAGGACAACTTGGCGGCACTGAAGCTTTCTTT. Translating it yields CSARERGQLGGTEAFF. The rearrangement uses TRBV20-1 and TRBJ1-1; a possible D gene is TRBD1 (5 bases). The CDR3 covers 16 residues. The germline CDR1 and CDR2 sequences are DFQATT and SNEGSKA (reference sequence). Deletions cut 0 bases from V and 4 bases from J, with 18 bases between.

V is TRBV25-1 and J is TRBJ2-2, with D possibly TRBD1 on 6 matching bases. Germline loops: CDR1 MGHDK, CDR2 SYGVNS. V was trimmed by 7 bases and J by 1 base, leaving 10 bases between them. The length of the CDR3 is 14 residues. The CDR3 coding sequence is TGTGCCAGCATGGGGGCCGTGAACACCGGGGAGCTGTTTTTT. As protein: CASMGAVNTGELFF.

Regarding this clonotype: This may be a read error: a much more frequent sequence differs by one nucleotide. The chain carries TRBV29-1 and TRBJ2-1; 9 bases map to TRBD2. The J call may be mistaken, given a closer DNA end match to TRBJ2-7. Germline V lookup: CDR1 SQVTM, CDR2 ANQGSEA. This CDR3 contains 16 residues. CDR3 amino acids: CSVTYPGLAPDNEQYF. Written as DNA, the CDR3 is TGCAGCGTAACATATCCGGGACTAGCACCCGACAATGAGCAGTACTTC.

The rearrangement links TRBV28 to TRBJ2-1; no definite D call. The CDR3 has 15 residues. Trimming took off 3 bases at V and 5 bases at J, with 14 bases between the two ends. The germline V gene encodes CDR1 MDHEN and CDR2 SYDVKM. CDR3 sequence (DNA): TGTGCCAGCAGTTTTTTAAGTTTAGACCACAATGAGCAGTTCTTC. Amino acids: CASSFLSLDHNEQFF.